This T cell receptor beta chain came from a study of cytomegalovirus exposure and HLA in healthy donors. At the level of the study: Among the roughly 400 genotyped donors, 65% to 90% were placed in the Caucasian-associated ancestry cluster.

For this clone: Antigen: not known. Mismatch with germline at one junction end may stem from a read error.

Whole-study findings and limits: Earlier analysis found most TCR beta V segments productive about 90% or about 30% of the time.

The PCR was carried out with 60 Vbeta primers and 13 Jbeta primers. TCRdb's copy holds only in-frame clones and misses some; the assay was immunoSEQ multiplex PCR. The sample holds around 130,000 clones, roughly 84% seen once. Germline V CDR1 and CDR2: SGHVS, FNYEAQ. CDR3 length: 13 amino acids. The sample consisted of PBMCs. The chain uses TRBV7-6 and TRBJ2-1, with 9 nucleotides matching TRBD2. This receptor was identified in a young woman in good health and CMV-seropositive. Here the CDR3 DNA reads TGTGCCAGCAGCTATACAACAGGGACTAGCCTGCTCTTC. Encoded protein: CASSYTTGTSLLF.